This is a list of T cell receptor beta chains from one sample in a study of identical twins. Each CDR3 protein is one row after TCRdb ran MiXCR on the 5' RACE reads. The sample holds some 730,000 distinct CDR3 sequences, 15% to 20% seen once. This same sample was also part of a study on T cells expressing NK-cell markers.

The sample comprised PBMCs. Receptor source: a woman younger than 30 in good health. Both conserved end residues are part of each CDR3. The D gene is left open where the match is weak. Expanded clones get a size class; other rows say once, few or many, or leave the size out.

v_call	cdr3_length	clone_size	j_call	d_call	cdr3_aa	cdr3_nt
TRBV7-2	16	few	TRBJ2-5	TRBD1	CASSRTGTGVGETQYF	TGTGCCAGCAGTCGTACCGGGACAGGGGTTGGAGAGACCCAGTACTTC
TRBV20-1	11	few	TRBJ1-1	NA	CSATGRAEAFF	TGCAGTGCTACTGGACGGGCTGAAGCTTTCTTT
TRBV11-2	18	NA	TRBJ2-2	NA	CASRYQRGRRENTGELFF	TGTGCCAGCAGATACCAGAGGGGGAGGCGTGAAAACACCGGGGAGCTGTTTTTT
TRBV5-1	16	NA	TRBJ2-1	TRBD1	CASAPRPGGPNNEQFF	TGCGCCAGCGCCCCGCGTCCAGGGGGACCAAACAATGAGCAGTTCTTC
TRBV24-1	16	NA	TRBJ2-3	TRBD2	CATSDRLAGDTDTQYF	TGTGCCACCAGTGATAGGCTAGCGGGGGACACAGATACGCAGTATTTT
TRBV5-8	10	NA	TRBJ2-5	NA	CASSLRPQYF	TGTGCCAGCAGCTTGAGGCCCCAGTACTTC
TRBV5-1	16	NA	TRBJ1-2	NA	CASSLMGRQGSYGYTF	TGCGCCAGCAGCTTGATGGGACGGCAGGGGTCCTATGGCTACACCTTC
TRBV12-3/TRBV12-4	18	NA	TRBJ2-1	TRBD2	CASSLEGWAGGSYNEQFF	TGTGCCAGCAGTTTAGAGGGATGGGCGGGGGGATCCTACAATGAGCAGTTCTTC
TRBV4-3	17	many	TRBJ2-5	TRBD1	CASSQDGTGFYQETQYF	TGCGCCAGCAGCCAAGATGGGACAGGTTTTTACCAAGAGACCCAGTACTTC
TRBV9	16	few	TRBJ2-3	NA	CASSVGGFQDLDTQYF	TGTGCCAGCAGCGTAGGAGGATTTCAGGATTTAGATACGCAGTATTTT
TRBV10-2	12	few	TRBJ2-2	NA	CASSDGDWELFF	TGCGCCAGCAGTGATGGGGATTGGGAGCTGTTTTTT
TRBV12-3/TRBV12-4	15	few	TRBJ1-1	NA	CASSFQGNLNTEAFF	TGTGCCAGCAGTTTTCAGGGCAACCTGAACACTGAAGCTTTCTTT
TRBV5-1	15	NA	TRBJ2-1	TRBD2	CASSFGLAGGGEQFF	TGCGCCAGCAGCTTTGGACTAGCGGGGGGTGGTGAGCAGTTCTTC
TRBV5-1	13	many	TRBJ2-3	NA	CASSLAGADTQYF	TGCGCCAGCAGCTTGGCCGGGGCAGATACGCAGTATTTT
TRBV11-2	17	few	TRBJ2-1	NA	CASSSRLGKSSYNEQFF	TGTGCCAGCAGCTCCAGACTCGGAAAAAGCTCCTACAATGAGCAGTTCTTC
TRBV11-2	17	few	TRBJ2-1	TRBD2	CASSLVPGLAGVYEQFF	TGTGCCAGCAGCTTAGTGCCGGGACTAGCGGGAGTCTATGAGCAGTTCTTC
TRBV4-3	20	many	TRBJ2-1	TRBD2	CASSQVSWLAGGGSYNEQFF	TGCGCCAGCAGCCAAGTGTCTTGGCTAGCGGGAGGAGGTTCCTACAATGAGCAGTTCTTC
TRBV4-3	15	NA	TRBJ2-4	NA	CASSQVTGPRNIQYF	TGCGCCAGCAGCCAGGTAACAGGGCCGCGAAACATTCAGTACTTC
TRBV5-1	14	few	TRBJ1-2	TRBD1	CASSTGQDSYGYTF	TGCGCCAGCAGCACCGGACAGGACAGCTATGGCTACACCTTC
TRBV14	14	NA	TRBJ2-3	NA	CASSQDGDTDTQYF	TGTGCCAGCAGCCAAGACGGGGACACAGATACGCAGTATTTT
TRBV5-1	12	NA	TRBJ2-5	TRBD1	CASGTAKETQYF	TGCGCCAGTGGGACAGCAAAAGAGACCCAGTACTTC
TRBV19	12	NA	TRBJ2-2	NA	CASSKGSGELFF	TGTGCCAGTAGTAAGGGGTCCGGGGAGCTGTTTTTT
TRBV2	15	NA	TRBJ2-1	TRBD2	CASTQSGGRYNEQFF	TGTGCCAGCACTCAGAGCGGGGGCCGCTACAATGAGCAGTTCTTC
TRBV10-3	14	many	TRBJ1-5	NA	CAISESSGAQPQHF	TGTGCCATCAGTGAGTCGTCGGGGGCTCAGCCCCAGCATTTT
TRBV7-2	15	NA	TRBJ2-7	NA	CASSFLGRVGYEQYF	TGTGCCAGCAGCTTTCTAGGTAGAGTTGGGTACGAGCAGTACTTC
TRBV9	14	NA	TRBJ1-1	NA	CASSVGGPNTEAFF	TGTGCCAGCAGCGTAGGAGGTCCGAACACTGAAGCTTTCTTT
TRBV7-8	15	few	TRBJ2-7	TRBD2	CASSLVREGLHEQYF	TGTGCCAGCAGCTTAGTTCGGGAGGGCCTCCACGAGCAGTACTTC
TRBV11-2	14	few	TRBJ2-7	NA	CASSLSRTSHEQYF	TGTGCCAGCAGCTTATCAAGGACATCCCACGAGCAGTACTTC
TRBV10-1	16	few	TRBJ2-1	TRBD2	CASSESATSGNNEQFF	TGCGCCAGCAGTGAGTCGGCGACTAGCGGGAACAATGAGCAGTTCTTC
TRBV11-1	12	NA	TRBJ2-3	NA	CASSAGWNTQYF	TGTGCCAGCAGCGCAGGTTGGAATACGCAGTATTTT
TRBV6-1	15	NA	TRBJ2-3	TRBD2	CASRIGTRYTDTQYF	TGTGCCAGCAGGATCGGGACTAGATACACAGATACGCAGTATTTT
TRBV9	12	NA	TRBJ2-1	NA	CASSVAAHEQFF	TGTGCCAGCAGCGTAGCCGCACACGAGCAGTTCTTC
TRBV9	19	NA	TRBJ2-3	TRBD2	CASSVEGLAGSIPTDTQYF	TGTGCCAGCAGCGTAGAGGGACTAGCGGGTTCAATTCCCACAGATACGCAGTATTTT
TRBV5-1	14	few	TRBJ1-6	NA	CASSLERTGSPLHF	TGCGCCAGCAGCTTGGAAAGGACGGGATCACCCCTCCACTTT
TRBV5-1	15	NA	TRBJ2-7	TRBD2	CASSLVAGEIYEQYF	TGCGCCAGCAGCTTGGTAGCGGGGGAGATCTACGAGCAGTACTTC
TRBV20-1	11	NA	TRBJ1-3	NA	CSATVGNTIYF	TGCAGTGCTACAGTGGGAAACACCATATATTTT
TRBV27	13	NA	TRBJ2-1	TRBD2	CASTRNSGDEQFF	TGTGCCAGCACCCGAAATAGCGGGGATGAGCAGTTCTTC
TRBV20-1	16	NA	TRBJ1-4	TRBD1	CSARDRQGGGFEKLFF	TGCAGTGCTAGAGATCGTCAGGGAGGGGGCTTTGAAAAACTGTTTTTT
TRBV3-1	15	few	TRBJ1-1	TRBD1	CASSHRQGMNTEAFF	TGTGCCAGCAGCCATCGACAGGGTATGAACACTGAAGCTTTCTTT
TRBV10-3	14	NA	TRBJ2-7	NA	CAISDPRPPYEQYF	TGTGCCATCAGTGACCCCCGACCCCCCTACGAGCAGTACTTC
TRBV6-5	12	NA	TRBJ2-7	NA	CASSYEGNEQYF	TGTGCCAGCAGTTACGAGGGCAACGAGCAGTACTTC
TRBV12-3/TRBV12-4	13	NA	TRBJ2-2	NA	CASSFRGAGELFF	TGTGCCAGCAGTTTCAGGGGCGCCGGGGAGCTGTTTTTT
TRBV27	17	NA	TRBJ2-5	NA	CASSLPLSRQVQETQYF	TGTGCCAGCAGTTTACCCCTCAGCCGACAGGTCCAAGAGACCCAGTACTTC
TRBV15	14	NA	TRBJ2-1	NA	CATSLWGAHNEQFF	TGTGCCACCAGCTTGTGGGGCGCTCACAATGAGCAGTTCTTC